The source of this T cell receptor (beta chain) is a study of memory CD4+ T cells and cytomegalovirus serostatus. Germline assignment: CDR1 MNHEY and CDR2 SVGAGI. This CDR3 comprises 11 residues. Trimming cost V 10 bases and J 5 bases, with 11 bases left between them. The table came from immunoSEQ multiplex PCR; TCRdb's copy has only in-frame clones and leaves some out. The table records some 35,000 clones, around 80% of them present only once. Single viable CD3+CD4+CD8-CD45RO+ cells were sorted as the memory CD4+ T cells. After thawing, CD4+ T cells were positively selected. The chain links TRBV6-5 to TRBJ1-1; TRBD1 might be the D (5 bases). The sequence was obtained from an adult in good health and CMV-seropositive. Sequenced material: memory CD4+ T cells from blood. CDR3 protein: CATRGGTEAFF. The CDR3 DNA follows: TGTGCCACCCGGGGGGGAACTGAAGCTTTCTTT.